This entry lists 2 T cell receptor beta chains sequenced from one sample in a study of CD8+ T cells in alopecia areata. This sample's treatment: oral pan-JAK inhibitor, 5-10 mg twice daily. TCR sequencing used cDNA made by reverse transcription of extracted RNA. Sequencing was performed with immunoSEQ multiplex PCR; in TCRdb, only in-frame clones are kept and a portion is missing. The sample has about 200,000 clones, more than 45% seen once. Sample: CD4+ T cells sorted from blood, taken at week 4, from a patient treated with tofacitinib. The receptors shown here come from a human donor with alopecia areata.

This chain connects TRBV7-2 to TRBJ2-5; D gene ambiguous. With 2 bases removed from V and 5 bases from J, the gap between germline ends came to 6 bases. Germline V CDR1 and CDR2: SGHTA, FQGNSA. There are 12 residues in the CDR3. The CDR3 here is CASSLSWETQYF. CDR3 DNA sequence: TGTGCCAGCAGCTTAAGTTGGGAGACCCAGTACTTC.

This sequence joins TRBV30 and TRBJ1-4; 9 bases map to TRBD1. J lost 5 bases, V lost 4 bases, and 8 bases had no gene match. Germline lookup yields CDR1 GTSNPN and CDR2 SVGIG (reference sequence). This CDR3 spans 15 amino acids. The CDR3 reads CAWTREGTGNEKLFF. The CDR3 DNA reads TGTGCCTGGACAAGGGAAGGGACAGGGAATGAAAAACTGTTTTTT.